These 32 T cell receptor beta chains were sequenced from one sample in a study of identical twins. MiXCR, applied by TCRdb to the 5' RACE reads, yields one record per CDR3 protein. The sample lists approximately 470,000 distinct CDR3 sequences; 14% were seen once. This same sample was also taken into another study, of yellow fever vaccine responses in identical twins.

Sample: CD4+ T cells sorted from blood. Receptor source: a woman younger than 35 in good health.

The V call is TRBV10-2, the J call TRBJ2-7; TRBD2 aligns across 7 bases. The germline CDR1 and CDR2 sequences are WSHSY and SAAADI. This CDR3 contains 12 residues. The junction had 3 bases not matched to a gene; V was cut back by 7 bases and J by 3 bases. This CDR3 is CASKAGNYEQYF. The DNA for the CDR3 is TGCGCCAGCAAAGCGGGGAACTACGAGCAGTACTTC.

This clonotype was seen only a few times. V is TRBV20-1 and J is TRBJ2-5, with 11 bases fitting TRBD2. Germline loops: CDR1 DFQATT, CDR2 SNEGSKA (reference sequence). This CDR3 has 15 amino acids. V lost 1 base and J lost 1; bases outside the gene matches: 2. The DNA of the CDR3 is TGCAGTGCTAGAGGACTAGCGGGGTTCCAAGAGACCCAGTACTTC. It is translated as CSARGLAGFQETQYF.

The rearrangement joins TRBV7-8 to TRBJ2-5, with 9 bases identical to TRBD2. With V trimmed by 1 base and J by 0 bases, 9 bases remained unmatched. The CDR3 runs to 18 residues. Germline V gene data show CDR1 as SGHVS and CDR2 as FQNEAQ. The CDR3 DNA reads as TGTGCCAGCAGCTTAGGAAAAATAGCGGGAGCTAACCAAGAGACCCAGTACTTC. The encoded protein is CASSLGKIAGANQETQYF.

The gene calls are TRBV29-1 and TRBJ1-1; D remains ambiguous. The CDR3 covers 11 residues. Trimming took 4 bases from V and 6 from J, leaving 9 bases between them. Germline V gives CDR1 SQVTM, CDR2 ANQGSEA. CDR3 bases: TGCAGCGTTGGGGAGAGGGCTGAAGCTTTCTTT. Amino acids: CSVGERAEAFF.

CDR3 coding DNA: TGCGCCAGCAGTGAGTCGCCCCTGGACATTCAGTACTTC. Translating gives CASSESPLDIQYF. The chain uses TRBV10-1 and TRBJ2-4; D gene unclear. The CDR3 totals 13 residues. Germline V gene lookup returns CDR1 WNHNN and CDR2 SYGVQD (reference sequence). V dropped 0 bases and J dropped 8 bases, with 8 bases sitting between them.

This clonotype has a count of ten or more. The CDR3 reads CAISDATQREGRYNEQFF. The CDR3 nucleotides are TGTGCCATCAGTGATGCAACCCAGCGGGAGGGCCGATACAATGAGCAGTTCTTC. The chain links TRBV10-3 to TRBJ2-1; 10 bases agree with TRBD2. The germline V gene encodes CDR1 ENHRY and CDR2 SYGVKD. With V trimmed by 3 bases and J by 4 bases, 12 bases remained unmatched. The CDR3 spans 18 residues.

The V and J genes are TRBV2 and TRBJ2-2; 11 bases agree with TRBD1. Trimming cost V 3 bases and J 6 bases; bases outside gene matches: 6. Germline V gene sequence: CDR1 SNHLY, CDR2 FYNNEI. This CDR3 contains 16 residues. The CDR3 DNA reads TGTGCCAGCAGTGATTCCGGGACAGGGGGGCCCGGGGAGCTGTTTTTT. Amino acids: CASSDSGTGGPGELFF.

V is TRBV12-3 or TRBV12-4 and J is TRBJ2-2; 8 bases match TRBD2. Unmatched junction bases numbered 5, after V lost 3 bases and J lost 2 bases. The CDR3 spans 16 residues. CDR3 sequence reads: CASSFDGTRNTGELFF. CDR3 DNA: TGTGCCAGCAGTTTTGACGGGACTAGAAACACCGGGGAGCTGTTTTTT.

There are a few counts of this clonotype. The genes are TRBV7-9 and TRBJ1-1; D remains unclear. The V gene lost 11 bases and the J gene lost 3 bases, with 10 bases spanning the gap. Germline CDR1 and CDR2: SEHNR and FQNEAQ (reference sequence). The CDR3 covers 11 residues. The CDR3 loop is CAGGVDTEAFF. CDR3 DNA: TGTGCCGGCGGGGTAGACACTGAAGCTTTCTTT.

The chain employs TRBV18 and TRBJ2-7; 7 bases agree with TRBD2. The V segment lost 3 bases and the J segment 0 bases; nucleotides outside the gene matches: 8. CDR3 size: 16 residues. The germline V gene has CDR1 KGHSH and CDR2 LQKENI. The CDR3 loop is CASSPRGSGNSYEQYF. The CDR3 DNA is TGTGCCAGCTCACCCCGGGGGAGCGGGAACTCCTACGAGCAGTACTTC.

The V and J genes are TRBV4-3 and TRBJ2-3, with 8 bases fitting TRBD2. The CDR3 has 14 amino acids. CDR1 is LGHNA and CDR2 is YSLEER in the germline V gene. Germline trimming cut 1 base from V and 6 bases from J; bases unmatched to any gene: 3. CDR3 coding DNA: TGCGCCAGCAGCCAAGGGCGGGGGGTGGATACGCAGTATTTT. This encodes CASSQGRGVDTQYF.

The chain links TRBV3-1 to TRBJ2-2; D call uncertain. V lost 2 bases, J lost 2 bases, and 6 bases lay in between. This CDR3 contains 14 residues. Germline CDR1 is LGHDT and CDR2 is YNNKEL (reference sequence). The CDR3: CASSQRVNTGELFF. The CDR3 DNA follows: TGTGCCAGCAGCCAAAGGGTAAACACCGGGGAGCTGTTTTTT. The full variable domain, completed using reference TRBV3-1 and TRBJ2-2, is DTAVSQTPKYLVTQMGNDKSIKCEQNLGHDTMYWYKQDSKKFLKIMFSYNNKELIINETVPNRFSPKSPDKAHLNLHINSLELGDSAVYFCASSQRVNTGELFFGEGSRLTVL.

This clonotype has a count of ten or more. The chain employs TRBV12-3 or TRBV12-4 and TRBJ2-1, with D perhaps TRBD1 (6 bases). The CDR3 has 15 residues. The V end lost 6 bases, the J end lost 6 bases, and 18 bases lay between the germline ends. DNA for the CDR3: TGTGCCAGCAGACTTAGGACAGTTATTGGCAATGAGCAGTTCTTC. Protein sequence: CASRLRTVIGNEQFF.

The sample holds one count of this clonotype. One junction end disagrees with the germline gene, perhaps due to a read error. The chain is built from TRBV20-1 and TRBJ1-5; weak D call: TRBD1 (5 bases). Germline lookup yields CDR1 DFQATT and CDR2 SNEGSKA (reference sequence). The CDR3 consists of 17 residues. The CDR3 nucleotides are TGCTGTGCTAGTCCGGGACGGACCACGAGCCTCAATCAGCCCCAGCATTTT. It is translated as CCASPGRTTSLNQPQHF.

This clonotype was detected only a few times. The chain couples TRBV20-1 to TRBJ2-7, with 8 bases fitting TRBD2. This CDR3 is built from 15 residues. The V gene end was trimmed by 6 bases and the J gene end by 7 bases; junction bases not matched to a gene: 17. Germline assignment: CDR1 DFQATT and CDR2 SNEGSKA (reference sequence). The CDR3 spells CSATGGAGRVWEQYF. The CDR3 DNA is TGCAGTGCCACGGGGGGGGCAGGAAGGGTGTGGGAGCAGTACTTC.

This clonotype was detected only a few times. The V call is TRBV5-1, the J call TRBJ2-6; D not resolved. V lost 4 bases, J lost 4 bases, and 15 bases lay in between. The CDR3 consists of 16 residues. Per the germline V gene, CDR1 is SGHRS and CDR2 is YFSETQ. CDR3 sequence (DNA): TGCGCCAGCAGCCCTCGGATGACCTCAGGGGCCAACGTCCTGACTTTC. Translated, it gives CASSPRMTSGANVLTF.

The chain links TRBV12-3 or TRBV12-4 to TRBJ2-3; the D gene is possibly TRBD1 (5 bases). The CDR3 extends over 14 amino acids. Trimming took off 0 bases at V and 8 bases at J, with 12 bases between the two ends. CDR3: CASSLAGLQATQYF. The CDR3 DNA reads TGTGCCAGCAGTTTAGCGGGGCTGCAAGCTACGCAGTATTTT.

This sequence joins TRBV28 and TRBJ2-7, with D possibly TRBD1 on 6 matching bases. Germline V gene sequence: CDR1 MDHEN, CDR2 SYDVKM. V was clipped by 7 bases and J by 3 bases, with 16 bases between them. The CDR3 has 14 amino acids. This chain's CDR3 is CASTYLDRNYEQYF. The CDR3 coding sequence is TGTGCCAGCACCTATTTGGACAGAAACTACGAGCAGTACTTC.

The rearrangement joins TRBV11-2 to TRBJ2-1; TRBD2 matches 9 bases. CDR1 and CDR2 from the germline V gene are SGHAT and FQNNGV. This CDR3 contains 16 residues. V was clipped by 3 bases and J by 4 bases; unmatched bases: 7. Written as DNA, the CDR3 is TGTGCCAGCAGCTTCCGACTAGCGGAACCTTACAATGAGCAGTTCTTC. Translation gives CASSFRLAEPYNEQFF.

This rearrangement joins TRBV30 to TRBJ2-7; tentative D call: TRBD2 (6 bases). The V end was cut by 3 bases, the J end by 4 bases, with 19 bases between. Looked up from germline, CDR1 is GTSNPN and CDR2 is SVGIG (reference sequence). This CDR3 comprises 15 residues. The CDR3 DNA reads TGTGCCTGGAGACCGACGGGGGAGGTCAGTTACGAGCAGTACTTC. It yields the protein CAWRPTGEVSYEQYF.

There are a few counts of this clonotype. This chain joins TRBV7-6 and TRBJ2-7; TRBD1 agrees at 8 bases. This CDR3 has 15 amino acids. V shed 1 base, J shed 4 bases, and the junction held 6 bases outside the gene matches. The germline V gene encodes CDR1 SGHVS and CDR2 FNYEAQ. The CDR3 sequence: CASSLGAGGAYEQYF. In DNA form, the CDR3 reads TGTGCCAGCAGCTTAGGGGCAGGGGGCGCGTACGAGCAGTACTTC.

The chain combines TRBV12-3 or TRBV12-4 with TRBJ2-3; 8 bases are shared with TRBD2. The V segment lost 5 bases and the J segment 8 bases; nucleotides outside the gene matches: 12. The CDR3 extends over 15 amino acids. This CDR3 reads CASSATSVIMGTQYF. Written as DNA, the CDR3 is TGTGCCAGCAGTGCGACTAGCGTGATTATGGGTACGCAGTATTTT.

This clonotype has more than one count but fewer than ten. The chain combines TRBV7-2 with TRBJ2-2, with D possibly being TRBD1 or TRBD2 (5 bases each). CDR1 is SGHTA, CDR2 FQGNSA, per germline. With 6 bases removed from V and 5 bases from J, the gap between germline ends came to 22 bases. This CDR3 has 17 residues. Written as DNA, the CDR3 is TGTGCCAGCAGGCGAGGGGTCAGTTTAGGCCAAACCGGGGAGCTGTTTTTT. Protein sequence: CASRRGVSLGQTGELFF.

This clonotype was picked up a small number of times. The chain carries TRBV27 and TRBJ2-3; 7 nucleotides match TRBD1. The CDR3 loop spans 15 amino acids. Trimming removed 6 bases from V and 1 base from J; junction bases left unmatched: 7. Germline V gives CDR1 MNHEY, CDR2 SMNVEV (reference sequence). The DNA of the CDR3 is TGTGCCAGCAGCCCTTGGGGGACAGGCACAGATACGCAGTATTTT. Translated: CASSPWGTGTDTQYF.

The sample holds a few counts of this clonotype. The rearrangement links TRBV29-1 to TRBJ2-5; 8 bases match TRBD1. The germline CDR1 and CDR2 sequences are SQVTM and ANQGSEA. CDR3 length: 11 amino acids. The trim removed 8 bases at V and 4 bases at J, leaving 3 bases unmatched. The CDR3 loop is CSTTGGETQYF. As DNA, the CDR3 is TGCAGCACTACAGGGGGAGAGACCCAGTACTTC.

This clonotype has a handful of counts. The chain couples TRBV6-1 to TRBJ1-1, with D possibly TRBD1 on 6 matching bases. Germline V lookup: CDR1 MNHNS, CDR2 SASEGT. The germline V and J ends were trimmed by 5 bases and 6 bases, with 13 bases remaining between them. This CDR3 has 13 residues. The CDR3 sequence is CASSRDIGAEAFF. Here the CDR3 DNA reads TGTGCCAGCAGTCGGGACATAGGTGCTGAAGCTTTCTTT.

This clonotype was observed at least ten times. V is TRBV4-3 and J is TRBJ2-7, with D maybe TRBD1 (6 bases). Trimming stripped 1 base from V and 3 bases from J, with 10 bases between. The germline V gene has CDR1 LGHNA and CDR2 YSLEER. CDR3 length: 14 amino acids. CDR3 sequence (DNA): TGCGCCAGCAGCCAAGGACAGGCGGACTACGAGCAGTACTTC. Residues: CASSQGQADYEQYF.

This chain uses TRBV11-3 with TRBJ2-1, with unresolved D. V was pared by 5 bases and J by 3 bases, with 11 bases between. The CDR3 runs 14 residues. Germline CDR1 reads SGHNT; CDR2 reads YENEEA. The CDR3 bases are TGTGCCAGCAGCGCAGGACCCGTCTACAATGAGCAGTTCTTC. Its translation is CASSAGPVYNEQFF.

This clonotype was seen repeatedly, ten times or more. This sequence joins TRBV29-1 and TRBJ2-4; D may match TRBD1 or TRBD2 (5 bases each). Trimming took off 7 bases at V and 5 bases at J, with 27 bases between the two ends. CDR1 and CDR2 (germline): SQVTM, ANQGSEA. CDR3 length: 17 amino acids. The CDR3 here is CSAPGGRESRGENIQYF. The CDR3 DNA reads TGCAGCGCTCCTGGCGGGCGAGAATCCCGAGGGGAAAACATTCAGTACTTC.

This clonotype has ten or more counts. The genes are TRBV4-2 and TRBJ2-2; the D gene is possibly TRBD2 (6 bases). Germline values: CDR1 LGHNA, CDR2 YNFKEQ. V lost 8 bases, J lost 4 bases, and 20 bases lay in between. This CDR3 contains 16 residues. CDR3 region: CASGPGRETVTGELFF. CDR3 bases: TGTGCCAGCGGACCAGGACGGGAGACAGTCACCGGGGAGCTGTTTTTT.

This clonotype has a handful of counts. The gene calls are TRBV12-3 or TRBV12-4 and TRBJ1-5; D is undetermined. With 2 bases removed from V and 6 bases from J, the gap between germline ends came to 2 bases. The CDR3 sequence is 11 residues long. CDR3 amino acids: CASSLFQPQHF. As DNA, the CDR3 is TGTGCCAGCAGTTTATTTCAGCCCCAGCATTTT.

The J gene is TRBJ2-1, the V gene TRBV20-1; 9 nucleotides line up with TRBD2. Germline V gene sequence: CDR1 DFQATT, CDR2 SNEGSKA (reference sequence). The CDR3 totals 12 residues. V shed 6 bases, J shed 6 bases, and the junction held 3 bases outside the gene matches. In DNA, the CDR3 is TGCAGTGCGAGCGGGAGGAGCAATGAGCAGTTCTTC. This translates into CSASGRSNEQFF.